Sequencing of this T cell receptor beta chain was carried out in a study of T cells after posttransplantation cyclophosphamide. CDR1 SGHTA and CDR2 FQGTGA come from the germline V gene. V trimming: 6 bases; J trimming: 3 bases; junction bases outside the gene matches: 6. The CDR3 is 15 residues long. Data came from immunoSEQ multiplex PCR; TCRdb stores just in-frame clones and leaves some out. Listed for the sample are around 10,000 clones, none seen a single time. This clone was counted at least ten times. Antigen specificity is unknown. Findings and limits, study-wide: Blood and skin or GI T cell repertoires showed limited TRB overlap. Later blood repertoires were often dominated by clones from the donor CD8+ memory compartment. Recipient CMV seropositivity and CMV reactivation strongly tracked TRB clonality.

Cyclophosphamide on days +3 and +4 followed busulfan-fludarabine conditioning and a marrow graft. V usage is TRBV7-3 and J usage is TRBJ2-1, with 9 bases that match TRBD2. This specimen consisted of PBMCs, obtained after allogeneic stem cell transplant with posttransplant cyclophosphamide. The TCR was taken from a female patient in her 40s who received an allogeneic stem cell transplant from a related donor, was CMV-positive, and had no GVHD. Certain T cells may be donor cells from the graft. The CDR3 coding sequence is TGTGCCAGCAGTTATAGCGGGGGAAACTACAATGAGCAGTTCTTC. Protein sequence: CASSYSGGNYNEQFF.